The rows below give T cell receptor beta chains drawn from one sample of a study of patients and donors after allogeneic stem cell transplantation. TCRdb recomputed calls from the RT-PCR reads with MiXCR, one row per CDR3 protein. The sample includes about 410,000 distinct CDR3 sequences, roughly 17% of them seen just once. The sample taken for sequencing was blood, either unsorted or a sorted T cell fraction (not recorded which). Every receptor here comes from a human donor who was either an allogeneic HSCT recipient or a stem cell or donor lymphocyte infusion donor (not recorded which). It is not recorded whose cells these are; they may come from a transplant donor. Each CDR3 is given with its conserved first and last residue. D genes are given only for firm matches. Rows may omit the clone size; those that give it use once, few, many or a size class.

v_call: TRBV24-1
j_call: TRBJ1-1
d_call: NA
clone_size: few
cdr3_aa: CATSHPGLPEAFF
cdr3_nt: TGTGCCACCAGCCACCCGGGACTGCCTGAAGCTTTCTTT

v_call: TRBV7-9
j_call: TRBJ2-7
d_call: NA
clone_size: few
cdr3_aa: CASSQTTSSYEQYF
cdr3_nt: TGTGCCAGCAGCCAAACCACTAGCTCCTACGAGCAGTACTTC

v_call: TRBV4-3
j_call: TRBJ1-2
d_call: NA
clone_size: NA
cdr3_aa: CASSPQSPNYGYTF
cdr3_nt: TGCGCCAGCAGCCCCCAAAGTCCCAACTATGGCTACACCTTC

v_call: TRBV6-2/TRBV6-3
j_call: TRBJ2-2
d_call: TRBD2
clone_size: NA
cdr3_aa: CASSSLAGVAGELFF
cdr3_nt: TGTGCCAGCAGTTCCCTAGCGGGGGTGGCCGGGGAGCTGTTTTTT

v_call: TRBV27
j_call: TRBJ2-3
d_call: NA
clone_size: few
cdr3_aa: CASGRPRGFSTDTQYF
cdr3_nt: TGTGCCAGCGGACGCCCCAGGGGATTTAGCACAGATACGCAGTATTTT

v_call: TRBV5-1
j_call: TRBJ2-3
d_call: NA
clone_size: NA
cdr3_aa: CASSPNPNRGTDTQYF
cdr3_nt: TGCGCCAGCAGCCCCAACCCAAACAGGGGCACAGATACGCAGTATTTT

v_call: TRBV28
j_call: TRBJ1-4
d_call: NA
clone_size: NA
cdr3_aa: CASSPRFEKLFF
cdr3_nt: TGTGCCAGCAGTCCTAGGTTTGAAAAACTGTTTTTT

v_call: TRBV6-1
j_call: TRBJ2-7
d_call: NA
clone_size: NA
cdr3_aa: CASSRTLSSYEQYF
cdr3_nt: TGTGCCAGCAGCCGGACGCTAAGCTCCTACGAGCAGTACTTC

v_call: TRBV6-1
j_call: TRBJ2-2
d_call: NA
clone_size: NA
cdr3_aa: CASRRTSTGELFF
cdr3_nt: TGTGCCAGCAGAAGGACAAGCACCGGGGAGCTGTTTTTT

v_call: TRBV24-1
j_call: TRBJ1-1
d_call: NA
clone_size: many
cdr3_aa: CATSGTGNTEAFF
cdr3_nt: TGTGCCACCAGCGGAACGGGGAACACTGAAGCTTTCTTT

v_call: TRBV7-9
j_call: TRBJ1-2
d_call: NA
clone_size: NA
cdr3_aa: CATSGGGPGYTF
cdr3_nt: TGTGCCACCTCCGGGGGGGGGCCTGGCTACACCTTC

v_call: TRBV20-1
j_call: TRBJ2-3
d_call: NA
clone_size: NA
cdr3_aa: CSARSTEGDTQYF
cdr3_nt: TGCAGTGCTAGATCGACAGAGGGAGATACGCAGTATTTT

v_call: TRBV6-5
j_call: TRBJ2-7
d_call: NA
clone_size: few
cdr3_aa: CASSYNRGTYEQYF
cdr3_nt: TGTGCCAGCAGCTACAACCGGGGAACCTACGAGCAGTACTTC

v_call: TRBV12-3/TRBV12-4
j_call: TRBJ2-7
d_call: TRBD1
clone_size: NA
cdr3_aa: CASNGQGRATKEQYF
cdr3_nt: TGTGCCAGCAACGGACAGGGAAGGGCTACTAAGGAGCAGTACTTC

v_call: TRBV18
j_call: TRBJ1-3
d_call: NA
clone_size: few
cdr3_aa: CASSNPMTVSGNTIYF
cdr3_nt: TGTGCCAGCTCAAACCCCATGACAGTCTCTGGAAACACCATATATTTT

v_call: TRBV3-1
j_call: TRBJ2-3
d_call: TRBD2
clone_size: NA
cdr3_aa: CASSQDSNSGRHRYAQYF
cdr3_nt: TGTGCCAGCAGCCAAGATAGCAATAGCGGGAGACACAGATACGCGCAGTATTTT

v_call: TRBV20-1
j_call: TRBJ2-1
d_call: TRBD2
clone_size: many
cdr3_aa: CSARSPGGRSYNEQFF
cdr3_nt: TGCAGTGCTAGGTCTCCGGGGGGGAGGTCGTACAATGAGCAGTTCTTC

v_call: TRBV15
j_call: TRBJ2-1
d_call: TRBD2
clone_size: NA
cdr3_aa: CATSRLGLGTHNEQFF
cdr3_nt: TGTGCCACCAGCCGACTGGGACTAGGGACACACAATGAGCAGTTCTTC

v_call: TRBV12-3/TRBV12-4
j_call: TRBJ2-7
d_call: NA
clone_size: few
cdr3_aa: CASSLASKRTPSVQYF
cdr3_nt: TGTGCCAGCAGTTTAGCGAGTAAGAGGACCCCATCAGTGCAGTACTTC

v_call: TRBV5-1
j_call: TRBJ2-3
d_call: TRBD2
clone_size: few
cdr3_aa: CASSASGSTDTQYF
cdr3_nt: TGCGCCAGCAGCGCTAGCGGGAGTACAGATACGCAGTATTTT

v_call: TRBV20-1
j_call: TRBJ1-2
d_call: NA
clone_size: NA
cdr3_aa: CSAPEAVSYGYTF
cdr3_nt: TGCAGTGCCCCTGAGGCGGTGTCCTATGGCTACACCTTC

v_call: TRBV7-2
j_call: TRBJ2-7
d_call: NA
clone_size: NA
cdr3_aa: CASSLDVAYEQYF
cdr3_nt: TGTGCCAGCAGCTTAGACGTAGCCTACGAGCAGTACTTC

v_call: TRBV29-1
j_call: TRBJ1-1
d_call: NA
clone_size: few
cdr3_aa: CSVEHRRDTEAFF
cdr3_nt: TGCAGCGTTGAGCACAGGAGGGACACTGAAGCTTTCTTT

v_call: TRBV10-3
j_call: TRBJ1-3
d_call: TRBD1
clone_size: NA
cdr3_aa: CAISSGQAQGNTIYF
cdr3_nt: TGTGCCATCAGTTCGGGACAGGCCCAAGGAAACACCATATATTTT

v_call: TRBV7-8
j_call: TRBJ2-1
d_call: TRBD2
clone_size: few
cdr3_aa: CASQIGGGEQFF
cdr3_nt: TGTGCCAGCCAAATCGGGGGGGGCGAGCAGTTCTTC

v_call: TRBV2
j_call: TRBJ2-5
d_call: TRBD2
clone_size: NA
cdr3_aa: CASSTALGGETQYF
cdr3_nt: TGTGCCAGCTCGACAGCCCTGGGGGGGGAGACCCAGTACTTC

v_call: TRBV19
j_call: TRBJ2-5
d_call: TRBD1
clone_size: NA
cdr3_aa: CASSSTGVPAGTQYF
cdr3_nt: TGTGCCAGTAGTTCCACAGGGGTACCGGCAGGGACCCAGTACTTC

v_call: TRBV19
j_call: TRBJ2-3
d_call: NA
clone_size: NA
cdr3_aa: CASSVRDSTDTQYF
cdr3_nt: TGTGCCAGTAGTGTCCGGGACAGCACAGATACGCAGTATTTT

v_call: TRBV11-3
j_call: TRBJ2-7
d_call: TRBD2
clone_size: NA
cdr3_aa: CASSPGTSGNYEQYF
cdr3_nt: TGTGCCAGCAGCCCCGGGACTAGCGGGAACTACGAGCAGTACTTC

v_call: TRBV30
j_call: TRBJ1-2
d_call: TRBD1
clone_size: NA
cdr3_aa: CAWSVLRQGAGYTF
cdr3_nt: TGTGCCTGGAGTGTACTTAGACAGGGGGCCGGCTACACCTTC

v_call: TRBV5-1
j_call: TRBJ2-7
d_call: TRBD1
clone_size: few
cdr3_aa: CASSTRTGPEQYF
cdr3_nt: TGCGCCAGCAGCACAAGGACAGGGCCCGAGCAGTACTTC

v_call: TRBV24-1
j_call: TRBJ1-1
d_call: NA
clone_size: many
cdr3_aa: CATKDRRNTEAFF
cdr3_nt: TGTGCCACCAAGGATAGAAGAAACACTGAAGCTTTCTTT

v_call: TRBV6-2/TRBV6-3
j_call: TRBJ2-3
d_call: TRBD1
clone_size: few
cdr3_aa: CASRFPGGAGTDTQYF
cdr3_nt: TGTGCCAGCCGATTCCCAGGGGGCGCTGGCACAGATACGCAGTATTTT

v_call: TRBV30
j_call: TRBJ2-7
d_call: NA
clone_size: NA
cdr3_aa: CAWEGGSYEQYF
cdr3_nt: TGTGCCTGGGAGGGCGGCTCCTACGAGCAGTACTTC

v_call: TRBV7-9
j_call: TRBJ2-2
d_call: TRBD2
clone_size: few
cdr3_aa: CASTLGGADTGELFF
cdr3_nt: TGTGCCAGCACCCTCGGGGGGGCCGACACCGGGGAGCTGTTTTTT